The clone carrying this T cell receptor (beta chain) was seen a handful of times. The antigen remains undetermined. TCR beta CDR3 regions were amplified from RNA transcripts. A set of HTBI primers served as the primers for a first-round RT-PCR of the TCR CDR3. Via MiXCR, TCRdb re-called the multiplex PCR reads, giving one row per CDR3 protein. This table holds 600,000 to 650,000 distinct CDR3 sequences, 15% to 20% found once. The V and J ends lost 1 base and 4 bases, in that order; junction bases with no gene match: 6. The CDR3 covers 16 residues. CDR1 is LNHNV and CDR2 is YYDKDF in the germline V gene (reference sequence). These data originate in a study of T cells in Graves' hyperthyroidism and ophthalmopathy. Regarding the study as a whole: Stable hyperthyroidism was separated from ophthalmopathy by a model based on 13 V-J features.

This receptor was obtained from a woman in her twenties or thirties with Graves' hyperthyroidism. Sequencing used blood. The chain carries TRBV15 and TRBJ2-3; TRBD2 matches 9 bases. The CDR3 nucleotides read TGTGCCACCAGCAGAGGAGGGACTAGCAGCTCAGATACGCAGTATTTT. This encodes CATSRGGTSSSDTQYF.